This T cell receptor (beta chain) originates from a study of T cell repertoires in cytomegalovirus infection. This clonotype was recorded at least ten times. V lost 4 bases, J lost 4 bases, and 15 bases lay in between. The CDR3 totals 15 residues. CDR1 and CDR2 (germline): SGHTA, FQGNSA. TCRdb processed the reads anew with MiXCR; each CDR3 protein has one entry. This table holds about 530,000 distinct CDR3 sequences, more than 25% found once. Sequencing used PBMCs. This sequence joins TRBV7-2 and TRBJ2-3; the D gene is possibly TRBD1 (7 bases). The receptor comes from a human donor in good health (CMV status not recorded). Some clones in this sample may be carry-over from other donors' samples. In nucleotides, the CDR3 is TGTGCCAGCAGCTCGAGACAGGGACTGGCAGATACGCAGTATTTT. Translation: CASSSRQGLADTQYF.